The T cell receptor (beta chain) under discussion was sequenced for a study of blood T cell repertoires in COVID-19. CDR1 and CDR2 (germline): SNHLY, FYNNEI. V lost 5 bases and J 2 bases, leaving 4 bases between the germline ends. The CDR3 is made up of 11 amino acids. Sequenced by immunoSEQ multiplex PCR; TCRdb stores in-frame clones only, minus some. The sample has about 120,000 clones, about 85% seen once. The chain is built from TRBV2 and TRBJ2-7; D uncertain. The sample was peripheral blood. The clonotype originates from a man aged 55 to 70 with acute or convalescent COVID-19. The CDR3 DNA sequence: TGTGCCAGCAGTCTAGCCTACGAGCAGTACTTC. Protein product: CASSLAYEQYF.